This T cell receptor (beta chain) was sequenced during a study of blood T cell repertoires in COVID-19. In the study overall: The United States, Italy and Spain provided the acute and convalescent COVID-19 samples. Sources were T cells, B-cell-depleted T cells, or PBMCs; the material itself was cDNA or gDNA.

Authors' processing steps: Reference gene primer amplification in the assay estimated nucleated cell counts. TCRdb's table, derived via immunoSEQ multiplex PCR, lists solely in-frame clones and lacks some. For V, J and clone size, that table is used; D and trimming come from the DNA. The sample lists about 270,000 clones; 65% to 90% were seen once. Germline CDR1 and CDR2: MNHEY and SMNVEV (reference sequence). The CDR3 length is 16 residues. Deletions cut 5 bases from V and 2 bases from J, with 13 bases between. Sequences were obtained from peripheral blood. This rearrangement joins TRBV27 to TRBJ2-6, with D tentatively TRBD2 (5 bases). This receptor was identified in a human donor in a cohort sampled during active COVID-19. The CDR3 sequence is CASSPHSGTGANVLTF. The CDR3, as DNA: TGTGCCAGCAGTCCCCATTCCGGGACTGGGGCCAACGTCCTGACTTTC.